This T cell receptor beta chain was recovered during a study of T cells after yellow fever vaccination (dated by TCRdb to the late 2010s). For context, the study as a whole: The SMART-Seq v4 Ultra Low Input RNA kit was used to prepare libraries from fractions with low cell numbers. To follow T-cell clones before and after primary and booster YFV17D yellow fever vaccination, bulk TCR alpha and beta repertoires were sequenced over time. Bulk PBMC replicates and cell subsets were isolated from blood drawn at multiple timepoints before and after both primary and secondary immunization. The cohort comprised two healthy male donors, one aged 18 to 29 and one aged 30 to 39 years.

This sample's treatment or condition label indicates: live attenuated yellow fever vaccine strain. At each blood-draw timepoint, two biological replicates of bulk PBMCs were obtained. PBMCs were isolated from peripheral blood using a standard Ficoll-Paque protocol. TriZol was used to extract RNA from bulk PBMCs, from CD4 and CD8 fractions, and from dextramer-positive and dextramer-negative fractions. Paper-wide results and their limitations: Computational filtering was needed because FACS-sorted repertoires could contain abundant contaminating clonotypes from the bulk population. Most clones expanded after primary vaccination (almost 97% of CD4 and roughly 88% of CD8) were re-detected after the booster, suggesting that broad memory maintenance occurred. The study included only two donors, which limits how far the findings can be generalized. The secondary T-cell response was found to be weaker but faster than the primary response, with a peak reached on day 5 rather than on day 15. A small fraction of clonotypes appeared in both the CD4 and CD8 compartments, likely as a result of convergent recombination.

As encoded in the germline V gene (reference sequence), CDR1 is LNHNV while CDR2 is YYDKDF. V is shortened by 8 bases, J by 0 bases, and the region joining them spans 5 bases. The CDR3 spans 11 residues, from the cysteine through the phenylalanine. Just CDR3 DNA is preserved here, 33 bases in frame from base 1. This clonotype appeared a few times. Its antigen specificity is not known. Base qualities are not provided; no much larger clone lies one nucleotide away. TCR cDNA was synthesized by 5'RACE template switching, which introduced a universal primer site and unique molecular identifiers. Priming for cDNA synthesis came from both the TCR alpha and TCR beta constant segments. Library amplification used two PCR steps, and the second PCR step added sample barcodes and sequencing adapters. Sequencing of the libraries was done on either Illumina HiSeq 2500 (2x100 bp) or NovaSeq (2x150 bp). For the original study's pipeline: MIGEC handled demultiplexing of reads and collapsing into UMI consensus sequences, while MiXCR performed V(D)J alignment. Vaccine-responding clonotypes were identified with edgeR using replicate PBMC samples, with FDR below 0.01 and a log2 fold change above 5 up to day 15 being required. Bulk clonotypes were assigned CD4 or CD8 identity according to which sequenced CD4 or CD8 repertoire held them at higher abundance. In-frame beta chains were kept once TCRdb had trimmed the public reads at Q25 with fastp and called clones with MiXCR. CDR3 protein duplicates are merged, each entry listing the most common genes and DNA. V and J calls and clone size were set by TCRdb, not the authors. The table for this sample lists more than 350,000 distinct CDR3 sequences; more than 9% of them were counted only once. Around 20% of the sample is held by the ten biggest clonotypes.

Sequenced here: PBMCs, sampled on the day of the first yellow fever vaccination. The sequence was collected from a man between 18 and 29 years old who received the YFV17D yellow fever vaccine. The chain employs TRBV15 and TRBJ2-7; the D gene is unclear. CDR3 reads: CATGDSYEQYF. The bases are TGTGCCACCGGGGACTCCTACGAGCAGTACTTC.